The 27 T cell receptor beta chains given below trace back to one sample, sequenced in a study of cytomegalovirus exposure and HLA in healthy donors. This PCR relied on a set of 60 Vbeta primers and 13 Jbeta primers. Clones were sequenced by immunoSEQ multiplex PCR, and TCRdb holds only the in-frame ones, with some missing. The repertoire has 130,000 or so clones, around 75% of them found once; the top ten carry around 3.4%. The specimen was PBMCs. The source is a man aged 40-49 years in good health and CMV-seronegative.

V usage is TRBV5-4 and J usage is TRBJ2-1; TRBD1 matches 9 bases. In germline, CDR1 is SGHNT, CDR2 YYREEE (reference sequence). The CDR3 extends over 18 amino acids. The ends lost 4 bases at V and 8 bases at J; junction bases unmatched: 19. CDR3 nucleotides: TGTGCCAGCAGCAGTGCCCGGACAGGGGATTCTCCAATCGATGAGCAGTTCTTC. It specifies CASSSARTGDSPIDEQFF. Together with reference TRBV5-4 and TRBJ2-1, the CDR3 gives the full variable domain: ETGVTQSPTHLIKTRGQQVTLRCSSQSGHNTVSWYQQALGQGPQFIFQYYREEENGRGNFPPRFSGLQFPNYSSELNVNALELDDSALYLCASSSARTGDSPIDEQFFGPGTRLTVL.

The count of this clone is one. The genes are TRBV18 and TRBJ2-2; possibly TRBD1 for D (6 bases). This CDR3 comprises 18 residues. Per germline, CDR1 KGHSH and CDR2 LQKENI. Trimming pared 3 bases from V and 0 bases from J, leaving 17 bases between. CDR3 region: CASSPPQHGQTNTGELFF. The CDR3 bases are TGTGCCAGCTCACCGCCTCAACACGGACAGACGAACACCGGGGAGCTGTTTTTT.

This chain's CDR3 is CAISGSSSDTQYF. The CDR3 bases are TGTGCCATCAGTGGTTCTAGCTCCGATACGCAGTATTTT. The chain recombines TRBV10-3 with TRBJ2-3, with TRBD2 as a possible D gene (5 bases). Germline CDR1 and CDR2: ENHRY and SYGVKD. V was pared by 4 bases and J by 6 bases, with 11 bases between. This CDR3 spans 13 amino acids.

The chain links TRBV5-6 to TRBJ1-3, with TRBD1 matching over 8 bases. V was pared by 6 bases and J by 2 bases, with 4 bases of the junction left unmatched. Germline V lookup: CDR1 SGHDT, CDR2 YYEEEE. The CDR3 has 14 amino acids. The CDR3 protein is CASNPTGAGNTIYF. CDR3 DNA: TGTGCCAGCAACCCGACAGGGGCTGGAAACACCATATATTTT.

V is TRBV6-1 and J is TRBJ2-5; possibly TRBD1 for D (5 bases). Germline V gives CDR1 MNHNS, CDR2 SASEGT. V was shortened by 6 bases and J by 0 bases, with 8 bases between the two germline ends. CDR3 size: 13 residues. The CDR3 sequence: CASSPGYQETQYF. For the CDR3, the DNA is TGTGCCAGCAGCCCAGGGTACCAAGAGACCCAGTACTTC.

The chain is built from TRBV5-4 and TRBJ2-2; 9 positions agree with TRBD2. This CDR3 is built from 15 residues. The V gene end was trimmed by 3 bases and the J gene end by 4 bases; junction bases not matched to a gene: 4. Germline V CDR1 and CDR2: SGHNT, YYREEE (reference sequence). The CDR3 sequence: CASSSGTSPTGELFF. In DNA form, the CDR3 reads TGTGCCAGCAGCTCCGGGACTAGCCCCACCGGGGAGCTGTTTTTT.

V is TRBV4-2 and J is TRBJ2-5; 8 bases map to TRBD2. CDR3 length: 18 residues. Germline lookup yields CDR1 LGHNA and CDR2 YNFKEQ. V gave up 5 bases and J gave up 0 bases; unmatched junction bases: 14. The CDR3 protein is CASSVGRAGENYQETQYF. The CDR3 DNA reads as TGTGCCAGCAGCGTCGGAAGAGCGGGGGAGAACTACCAAGAGACCCAGTACTTC.

The V and J genes are TRBV5-4 and TRBJ2-7, with D perhaps matching TRBD2 (7 bases). Germline values: CDR1 SGHNT, CDR2 YYREEE (reference sequence). Trimming pared 4 bases from V and 6 bases from J, leaving 20 bases between. The CDR3 extends over 15 amino acids. CDR3 nucleotides: TGTGCCAGCAGCAGGGGGGGGGTGGTACGCGGCGAGCAGTACTTC. Translation: CASSRGGVVRGEQYF.

This rearrangement joins TRBV28 to TRBJ1-4, with a tentative D call TRBD1 (5 bases). The germline V gene has CDR1 MDHEN and CDR2 SYDVKM. This CDR3 has 14 amino acids. Trimming left V 5 bases short and J 6 bases short, with 13 bases between. The CDR3 is CASSPGGRDEKLFF. CDR3 coding DNA: TGTGCCAGCAGTCCGGGGGGAAGGGATGAAAAACTGTTTTTT. The variable domain in full, completed from reference TRBV28 and TRBJ1-4, reads DVKVTQSSRYLVKRTGEKVFLECVQDMDHENMFWYRQDPGLGLRLIYFSYDVKMKEKGDIPEGYSVSREKKERFSLILESASTNQTSMYLCASSPGGRDEKLFFGSGTQLSVL.

This chain connects TRBV5-1 to TRBJ2-2, with 10 bases identical to TRBD2. This CDR3 is 16 amino acids long. Germline lookup yields CDR1 SGHRS and CDR2 YFSETQ. Trimming removed 2 bases from V and 2 bases from J; junction bases left unmatched: 3. The CDR3 region is CASSFLAGVNTGELFF. Written as DNA, the CDR3 is TGCGCCAGCAGCTTTCTAGCGGGGGTTAACACCGGGGAGCTGTTTTTT.

V is TRBV6-1 and J is TRBJ1-4; D perhaps matches TRBD1 (5 bases). V was cut by 8 bases and J by 3 bases, with 13 bases left in between. The V gene's germline CDR1 is MNHNS and CDR2 SASEGT. The CDR3 consists of 14 residues. The CDR3 DNA sequence: TGTGCCAGCTGGGTAGGGGCATCTAATGAAAAACTGTTTTTT. It is translated as CASWVGASNEKLFF.

The genes are TRBV6-1 and TRBJ2-3; 8 nucleotides agree with TRBD1. V trimming: 4 bases; J trimming: 3 bases; junction bases outside the gene matches: 6. In germline, CDR1 is MNHNS, CDR2 SASEGT. The CDR3 spans 15 residues. In nucleotides, the CDR3 is TGTGCCAGCAGTGCCCGACAGGGGACGACAGATACGCAGTATTTT. It codes for CASSARQGTTDTQYF.

This sequence joins TRBV7-9 and TRBJ2-2; 8 nucleotides align to TRBD2. Trimming at V came to 4 bases and at J to 0 bases, leaving 7 bases not matched to a gene. CDR3 size: 17 residues. Germline V lookup: CDR1 SEHNR, CDR2 FQNEAQ (reference sequence). The CDR3 loop reads CASSYRRGASNTGELFF. In nucleotides, the CDR3 is TGTGCCAGCAGCTACCGGCGGGGGGCCTCGAACACCGGGGAGCTGTTTTTT.

The rearrangement uses TRBV7-3 and TRBJ2-1; 8 bases line up with TRBD2. Looked up from germline, CDR1 is SGHTA and CDR2 is FQGTGA. This CDR3 is built from 13 residues. The J segment lost 10 bases and the V segment lost 3 bases, leaving 5 bases of the junction unmatched. CDR3 bases: TGTGCCAGCAGCTTCGGGCTAGCGGGCGAGCAGTTCTTC. It encodes CASSFGLAGEQFF.

This chain connects TRBV6-6 to TRBJ1-2; 9 nucleotides align to TRBD1. With V trimmed by 4 bases and J by 7 bases, 7 bases remained unmatched. The CDR3 length is 14 residues. CDR1 MNHNY and CDR2 SVGAGI come from the germline V gene (reference sequence). In DNA form, the CDR3 reads TGTGCCAGCAGTTTCGACAGGGGGGAGGGTGGCTACACCTTC. Translating it yields CASSFDRGEGGYTF.

The chain joins TRBV9 to TRBJ2-3, with 8 positions matching TRBD2. Germline CDR1 reads SGDLS; CDR2 reads YYNGEE. CDR3 size: 17 residues. Germline trimming cut 4 bases from V and 0 bases from J; bases unmatched to any gene: 10. The CDR3 region is CASSTPRTSPSTDTQYF. CDR3 bases: TGTGCCAGCAGCACTCCGCGGACTAGCCCTAGCACAGATACGCAGTATTTT.

V usage is TRBV15 and J usage is TRBJ2-5, with TRBD1 matching 8 bases. Trimming at V came to 6 bases and at J to 3 bases, leaving 3 bases not matched to a gene. Germline V gene data show CDR1 as LNHNV and CDR2 as YYDKDF (reference sequence). The CDR3 runs to 13 residues. The CDR3 region has the DNA TGTGCCACCAGAACAGGGGGTGAAGAGACCCAGTACTTC. Its translation: CATRTGGEETQYF. The variable domain in full, completed from reference TRBV15 and TRBJ2-5, reads DAMVIQNPRYQVTQFGKPVTLSCSQTLNHNVMYWYQQKSSQAPKLLFHYYDKDFNNEADTPDNFQSRRPNTSFCFLDIRSPGLGDTAMYLCATRTGGEETQYFGPGTRLLVL.

The chain recombines TRBV21-1 with TRBJ1-6. TRBV21-1 is tagged as a pseudogene. The CDR3 is made up of 13 amino acids. DNA of the CDR3: TGTGCCAGCAGCATTCCAGCGGAATCACCCCTCCACTTT. Translated: CASSIPAESPLHF.

This clone has more than one count but fewer than ten. This sequence joins TRBV4-2 and TRBJ2-7, with 7 bases aligning to TRBD2. The length of the CDR3 is 16 residues. CDR1 is LGHNA and CDR2 is YNFKEQ in the germline V gene. Trimming cost V 4 bases and J 0 bases; bases outside gene matches: 9. This CDR3 is CASSPASGANSYEQYF. The CDR3 coding sequence is TGTGCCAGCAGCCCGGCCAGCGGGGCGAACTCCTACGAGCAGTACTTC.

This clone was seen a few times. The chain combines TRBV9 with TRBJ1-1; D call uncertain. The V gene's germline CDR1 is SGDLS and CDR2 YYNGEE. V lost 0 bases, J lost 0 bases, and 6 bases lay in between. The CDR3 runs 14 residues. The CDR3 loop is CASSVDSLNTEAFF. The CDR3, as DNA: TGTGCCAGCAGCGTAGATTCATTGAACACTGAAGCTTTCTTT.

This sequence joins TRBV7-9 and TRBJ1-2; 7 bases map to TRBD1. J was trimmed by 8 bases and V by 2 bases; bases with no gene match: 8. This CDR3 spans 14 amino acids. The germline gives CDR1 SEHNR, CDR2 FQNEAQ (reference sequence). CDR3 amino acids: CASSLPLQGTGYTF. CDR3 sequence (DNA): TGTGCCAGCAGCTTACCCTTACAGGGGACAGGCTACACCTTC.

The rearrangement joins TRBV4-1 to TRBJ2-5, with D perhaps TRBD2 (5 bases). The CDR3 runs to 14 residues. CDR1 is MGHRA, CDR2 YSYEKL, per germline. Trimming took 2 bases from V and 1 from J, leaving 8 bases between them. The CDR3 here is CASSQMGSQETQYF. In DNA, the CDR3 is TGCGCCAGCAGCCAAATGGGGAGCCAAGAGACCCAGTACTTC.

The chain has TRBV2 and TRBJ1-4, with TRBD1 matching over 9 bases. From germline, CDR1 is SNHLY and CDR2 FYNNEI. Trimming at V came to 6 bases and at J to 8 bases, leaving 10 bases not matched to a gene. CDR3 length: 15 amino acids. This chain's CDR3 is CASRKGQGGTEKLFF. CDR3 coding DNA: TGTGCCAGCAGGAAGGGACAGGGCGGAACCGAAAAACTGTTTTTT.

The V gene is TRBV2, the J gene TRBJ1-5; unclear D gene. This CDR3 region has 14 residues. In germline, CDR1 is SNHLY, CDR2 FYNNEI. Between the trimmed V and J ends, which lost 8 bases and 0 bases, there was a span of 11 bases. This CDR3 reads CASHFGNSNQPQHF. The CDR3 nucleotides are TGTGCCAGCCACTTCGGTAATAGCAATCAGCCCCAGCATTTT.

The rearrangement uses TRBV9 and TRBJ2-7; 9 bases fit TRBD2. The CDR3 contains 16 residues. Germline loops: CDR1 SGDLS, CDR2 YYNGEE. V trimming: 0 bases; J trimming: 0 bases; junction bases outside the gene matches: 4. The CDR3 nucleotides are TGTGCCAGCAGCGTAGACGGACTAGCGAGCTCCTACGAGCAGTACTTC. This codes for CASSVDGLASSYEQYF.

This chain joins TRBV20-1 and TRBJ2-7; D is undetermined. With 0 bases removed from V and 5 bases from J, the gap between germline ends came to 2 bases. The CDR3 length is 10 residues. Germline V gives CDR1 DFQATT, CDR2 SNEGSKA (reference sequence). In nucleotides, the CDR3 is TGCAGTGCTAGAGACGACGAGCAGTACTTC. Translation: CSARDDEQYF.

This clone was seen more than once but under ten times. The chain employs TRBV4-3 and TRBJ2-1, with D tentatively TRBD1 (5 bases). The CDR3 is 15 residues long. Germline V gene data show CDR1 as LGHNA and CDR2 as YSLEER. Between the trimmed V and J ends, which lost 2 bases and 3 bases, there was a span of 11 bases. The CDR3 bases are TGCGCCAGCAGCCAAAACAGGCGACACTACAATGAGCAGTTCTTC. Its protein product is CASSQNRRHYNEQFF.